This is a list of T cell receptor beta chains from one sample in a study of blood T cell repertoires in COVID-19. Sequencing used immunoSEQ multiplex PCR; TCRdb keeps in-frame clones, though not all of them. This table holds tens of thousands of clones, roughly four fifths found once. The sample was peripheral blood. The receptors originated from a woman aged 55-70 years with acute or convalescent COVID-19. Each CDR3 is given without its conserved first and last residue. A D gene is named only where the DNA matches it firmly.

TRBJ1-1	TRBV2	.	ASSVSGKGEAF
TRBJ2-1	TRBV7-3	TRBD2	ASSARTSGGPQF
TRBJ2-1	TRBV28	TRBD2	ASSLPGGNEQF
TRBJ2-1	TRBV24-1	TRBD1	ATSHRGQPYNEQF
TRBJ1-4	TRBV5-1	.	ASSLTASNEKLF
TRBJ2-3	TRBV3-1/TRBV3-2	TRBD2	ASSQGTSGRVDTQY
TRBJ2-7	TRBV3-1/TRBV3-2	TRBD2	ASSPGRRLAGESEQY
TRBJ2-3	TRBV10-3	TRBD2	AISESALAGRDTQY
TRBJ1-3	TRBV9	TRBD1	ASSRTNRGAGNTIY
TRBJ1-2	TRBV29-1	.	SVAGGPTRNYGYT
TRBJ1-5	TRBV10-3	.	ATSPRGDNQPQH
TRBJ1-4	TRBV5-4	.	ASSPGGGSGNEKLF
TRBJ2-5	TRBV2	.	ASSDRRETQY
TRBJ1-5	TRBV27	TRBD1	ASTPRGQGNQPQH
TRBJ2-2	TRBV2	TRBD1	ASSAQTGSVTGELF
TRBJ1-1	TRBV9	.	ASSRDTNTEAF
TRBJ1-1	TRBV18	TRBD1	ASSPPGQGRRGTEAF
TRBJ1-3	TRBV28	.	ASRGEGVPSGNTIY
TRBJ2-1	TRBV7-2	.	ASSLDSRRNSYNEQF
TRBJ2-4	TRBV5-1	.	ASSLGANTQNIQY
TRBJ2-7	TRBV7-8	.	ASSSSAAGGRGEQY
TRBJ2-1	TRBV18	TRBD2	ASSREIAGGLREQF
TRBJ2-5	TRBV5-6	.	ASSMTGPGETQY
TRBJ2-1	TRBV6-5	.	ASSSSDSSEQF
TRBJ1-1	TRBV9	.	ASSSVGEKGKAF
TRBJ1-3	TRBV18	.	ASSPSIISGNTIY
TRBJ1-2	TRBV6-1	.	ASSESGRAGVYGYT
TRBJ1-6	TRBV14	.	ASSQLDRNNSPLH
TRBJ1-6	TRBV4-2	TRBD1	ASSQAQGAGAYNSPLH
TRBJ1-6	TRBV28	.	ASSLYRQGNSPLH
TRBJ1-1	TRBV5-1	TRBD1	ASRPRQGANTEAF
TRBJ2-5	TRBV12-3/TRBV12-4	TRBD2	ASSLGLDYSQY
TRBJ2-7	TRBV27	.	ASQGSSYEQY
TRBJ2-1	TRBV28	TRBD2	ASSKGSGRYNEQF
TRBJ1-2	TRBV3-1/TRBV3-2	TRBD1	ASSPTGSGYT
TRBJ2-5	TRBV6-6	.	ASSKGRLETQY
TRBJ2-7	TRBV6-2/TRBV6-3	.	ASSNQRGEQY
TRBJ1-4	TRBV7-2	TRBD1	ASSLAAGGKNEKLF
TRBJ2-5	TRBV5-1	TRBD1	ASSEGTGRETQY
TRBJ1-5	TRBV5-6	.	ASSLSWQGIVQPQH
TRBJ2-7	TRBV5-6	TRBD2	ASSLPRGGGSYEQY
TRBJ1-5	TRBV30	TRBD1	AWTKQGSQPQH
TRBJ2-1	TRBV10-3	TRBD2	AITSGQYNEQF
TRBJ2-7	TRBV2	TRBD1	ASSRDSSYEQY
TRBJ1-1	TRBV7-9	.	ASSLSQGNPKAF
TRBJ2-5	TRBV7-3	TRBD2	ASSLDGTSRETQY
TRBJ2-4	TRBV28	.	ASSSQGAKNIQY
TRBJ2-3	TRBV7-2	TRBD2	ASTLSGRGWDTQY
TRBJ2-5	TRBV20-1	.	SARVGETQY
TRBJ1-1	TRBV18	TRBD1	ASSPRGQVPNTEAF
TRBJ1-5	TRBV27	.	ASSLNDVAQPQH
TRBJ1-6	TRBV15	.	ATSRDGQYNSPLH
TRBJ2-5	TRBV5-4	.	ASSLDTKRRETQY
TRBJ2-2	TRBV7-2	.	ASSLDWNTGELF